This T cell receptor beta chain was documented in a study of T cell changes during pregnancy in multiple sclerosis (dated by TCRdb to about 2019). A note on the overall study: The study looked at changes in the T cell repertoire across pregnancy in women with multiple sclerosis.

Libraries were made using the immunoSEQ multiplex PCR assay. This immuneACCESS table, as held by TCRdb, lists in-frame sequences with V and J called but not all clones. Of the missing ones, under half trace to an unresolved V gene in checked studies; the others have no known cause. The sample table shows tens of thousands of clones, and less than 95% are seen once. About 0.91% of the sample is held by the ten biggest clonotypes. The cysteine opens and the phenylalanine closes a CDR3 of 16 amino acids. Only the CDR3 DNA is retained, 48 bases long and in frame from the first base. The germline V gene specifies MGHDK as CDR1 and SYGVNS as CDR2. A distance of 14 bases separates the germline ends of V and J, which lose 1 base and 5 bases respectively. Concerning this clone: The antigen it recognizes is unknown. Qualities for individual bases were not recorded, and no much larger clone is one base off.

The rearranged chain carries TRBV25-1 and TRBJ2-2; TRBD1 might be the D gene, on 6 matching bases. The sequence was obtained from a female donor with multiple sclerosis, enrolled in a pregnancy study. This specimen consisted of peripheral blood, obtained before pregnancy. For the CDR3, the sequence is CASSESRGRGTGELFF. The DNA sequence is given as TGTGCCAGCAGTGAATCTAGGGGAAGGGGGACCGGGGAGCTGTTTTTT. The CDR3 plus the reference TRBV25-1 and TRBJ2-2 genes for the other parts give the full variable domain: EADIYQTPRYLVIGTGKKITLECSQTMGHDKMYWYQQDPGMELHLIHYSYGVNSTEKGDLSSESTVSRIRTEHFPLTLESARPSHTSQYLCASSESRGRGTGELFFGEGSRLTVL.